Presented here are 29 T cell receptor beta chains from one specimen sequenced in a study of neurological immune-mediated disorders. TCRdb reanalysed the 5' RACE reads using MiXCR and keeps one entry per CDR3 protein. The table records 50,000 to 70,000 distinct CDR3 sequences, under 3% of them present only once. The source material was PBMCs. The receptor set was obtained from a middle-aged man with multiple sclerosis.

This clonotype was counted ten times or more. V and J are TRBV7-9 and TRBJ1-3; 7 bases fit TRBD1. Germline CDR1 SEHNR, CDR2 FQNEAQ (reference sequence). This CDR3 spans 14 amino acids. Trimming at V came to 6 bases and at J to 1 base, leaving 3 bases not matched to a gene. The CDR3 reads CASRRDSSGNTIYF. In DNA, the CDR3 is TGTGCCAGCAGGCGGGACAGTTCTGGAAACACCATATATTTT.

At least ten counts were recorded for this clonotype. The CDR3 region has the DNA TGTGCCAGCAGCCGGAGGGGAGTATATGCGGAGGGCAATGAGCAGTTCTTC. This sequence encodes CASSRRGVYAEGNEQFF. The J gene is TRBJ2-1, the V gene TRBV3-1, with D maybe TRBD2 (6 bases). The germline V and J ends were trimmed by 4 bases and 6 bases, with 22 bases remaining between them. Germline V gene data show CDR1 as LGHDT and CDR2 as YNNKEL (reference sequence). The CDR3 has 17 amino acids.

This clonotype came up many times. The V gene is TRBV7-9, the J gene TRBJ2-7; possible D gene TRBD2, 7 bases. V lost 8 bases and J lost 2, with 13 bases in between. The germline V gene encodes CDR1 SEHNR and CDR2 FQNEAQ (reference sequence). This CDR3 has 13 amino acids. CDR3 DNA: TGTGCCAGCGAGGCGGGGGCAACCTACGAGCAGTACTTC. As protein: CASEAGATYEQYF.

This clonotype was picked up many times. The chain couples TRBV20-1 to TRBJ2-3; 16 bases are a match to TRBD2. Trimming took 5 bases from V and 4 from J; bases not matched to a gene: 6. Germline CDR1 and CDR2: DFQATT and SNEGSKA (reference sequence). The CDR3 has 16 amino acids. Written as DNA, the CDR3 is TGCAGTGCTCTGGGACTAGCGGGGGGGCCAGCAGATACGCAGTATTTT. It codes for CSALGLAGGPADTQYF.

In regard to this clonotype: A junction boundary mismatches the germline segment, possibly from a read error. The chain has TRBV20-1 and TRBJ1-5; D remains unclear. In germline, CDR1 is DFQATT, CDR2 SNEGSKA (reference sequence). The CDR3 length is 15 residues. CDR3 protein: CSAPDLGRAGQHQHF. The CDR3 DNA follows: TGTAGTGCTCCGGACCTAGGGCGAGCGGGTCAGCACCAGCATTTT.

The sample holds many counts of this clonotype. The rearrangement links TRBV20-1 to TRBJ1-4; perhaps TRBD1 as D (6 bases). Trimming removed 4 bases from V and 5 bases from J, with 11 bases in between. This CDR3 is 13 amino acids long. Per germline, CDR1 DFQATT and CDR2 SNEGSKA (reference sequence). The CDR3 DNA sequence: TGCAGTGCTACAACAGGGCCAAATGAAAAACTGTTTTTT. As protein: CSATTGPNEKLFF.

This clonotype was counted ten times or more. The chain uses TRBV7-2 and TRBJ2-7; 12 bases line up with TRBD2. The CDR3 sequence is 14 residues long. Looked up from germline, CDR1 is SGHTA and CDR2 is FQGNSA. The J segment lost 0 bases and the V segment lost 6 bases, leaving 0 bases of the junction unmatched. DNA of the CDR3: TGTGCCAGCAGACTAGCGGGGGGCTCCTACGAGCAGTACTTC. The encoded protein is CASRLAGGSYEQYF.

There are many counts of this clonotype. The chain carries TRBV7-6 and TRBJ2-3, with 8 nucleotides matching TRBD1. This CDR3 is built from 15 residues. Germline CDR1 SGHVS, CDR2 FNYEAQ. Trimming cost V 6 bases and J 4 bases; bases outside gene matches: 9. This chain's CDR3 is CASRKRQGNSDTQYF. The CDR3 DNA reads TGTGCCAGCAGAAAACGACAGGGGAATTCAGATACGCAGTATTTT.

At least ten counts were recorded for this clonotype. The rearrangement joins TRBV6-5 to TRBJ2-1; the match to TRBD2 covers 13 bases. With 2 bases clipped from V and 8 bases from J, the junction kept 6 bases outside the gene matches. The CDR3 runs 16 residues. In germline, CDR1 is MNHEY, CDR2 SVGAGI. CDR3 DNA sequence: TGTGCCAGCAGTTACGGGGGACTAGCGGGGCGCGATGAGCAGTTCTTC. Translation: CASSYGGLAGRDEQFF.

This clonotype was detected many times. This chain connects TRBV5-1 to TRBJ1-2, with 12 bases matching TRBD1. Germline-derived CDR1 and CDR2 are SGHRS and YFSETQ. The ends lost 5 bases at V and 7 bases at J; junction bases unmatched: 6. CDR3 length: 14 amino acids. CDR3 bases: TGCGCCAGCAGAGCCGGGACAGGGGGCAGTGGCTACACCTTC. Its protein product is CASRAGTGGSGYTF.

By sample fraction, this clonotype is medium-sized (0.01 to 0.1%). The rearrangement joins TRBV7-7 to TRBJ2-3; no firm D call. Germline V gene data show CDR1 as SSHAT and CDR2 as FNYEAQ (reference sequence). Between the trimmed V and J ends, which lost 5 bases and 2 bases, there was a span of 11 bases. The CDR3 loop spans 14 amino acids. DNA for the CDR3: TGTGCCAGCAGCCCCACCGGCAACACAGATACGCAGTATTTT. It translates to CASSPTGNTDTQYF.

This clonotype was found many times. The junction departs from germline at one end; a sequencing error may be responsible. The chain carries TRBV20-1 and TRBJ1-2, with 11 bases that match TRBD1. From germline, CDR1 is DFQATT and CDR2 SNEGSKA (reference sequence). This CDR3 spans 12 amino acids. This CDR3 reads CSARTRTGGEPF. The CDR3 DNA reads TGCAGTGCTAGAACCCGGACAGGGGGCGAACCCTTC.

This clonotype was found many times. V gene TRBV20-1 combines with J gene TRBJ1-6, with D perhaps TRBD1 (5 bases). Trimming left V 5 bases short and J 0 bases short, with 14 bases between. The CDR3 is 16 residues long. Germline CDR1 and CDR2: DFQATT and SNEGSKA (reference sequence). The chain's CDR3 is CSAAGTQRSYNSPLHF. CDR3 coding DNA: TGCAGTGCTGCCGGGACTCAGCGCTCCTATAATTCACCCCTCCACTTT.

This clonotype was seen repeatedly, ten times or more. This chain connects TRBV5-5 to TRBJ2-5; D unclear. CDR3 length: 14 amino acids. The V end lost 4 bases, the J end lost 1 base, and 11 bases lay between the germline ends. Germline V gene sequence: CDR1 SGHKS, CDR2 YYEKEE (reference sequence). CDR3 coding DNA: TGTGCCAGCAGCCCGAGCCCCCTCCAAGAGACCCAGTACTTC. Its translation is CASSPSPLQETQYF.

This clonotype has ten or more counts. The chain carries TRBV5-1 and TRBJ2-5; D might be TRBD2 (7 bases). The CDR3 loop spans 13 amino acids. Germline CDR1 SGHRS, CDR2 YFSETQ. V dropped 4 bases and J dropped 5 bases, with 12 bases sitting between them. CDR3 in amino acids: CASSGGGGETQYF. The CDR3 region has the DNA TGCGCCAGCAGCGGCGGGGGCGGGGAGACCCAGTACTTC.

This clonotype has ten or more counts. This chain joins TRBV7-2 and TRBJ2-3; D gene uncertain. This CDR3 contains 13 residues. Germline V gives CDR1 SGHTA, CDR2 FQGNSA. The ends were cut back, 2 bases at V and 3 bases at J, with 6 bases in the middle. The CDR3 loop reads CASSLQTTDTQYF. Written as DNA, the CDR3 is TGTGCCAGCAGCTTACAAACAACAGATACGCAGTATTTT. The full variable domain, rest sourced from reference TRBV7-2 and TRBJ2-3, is GAGVSQSPSNKVTEKGKDVELRCDPISGHTALYWYRQSLGQGLEFLIYFQGNSAPDKSGLPSDRFSAERTGGSVSTLTIQRTQQEDSAVYLCASSLQTTDTQYFGPGTRLTVL.

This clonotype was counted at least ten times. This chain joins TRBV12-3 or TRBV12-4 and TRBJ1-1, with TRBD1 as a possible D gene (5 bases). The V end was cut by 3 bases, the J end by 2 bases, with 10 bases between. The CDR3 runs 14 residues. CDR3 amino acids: CASSFRTLNTEAFF. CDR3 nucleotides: TGTGCCAGCAGTTTCCGGACACTCAACACTGAAGCTTTCTTT.

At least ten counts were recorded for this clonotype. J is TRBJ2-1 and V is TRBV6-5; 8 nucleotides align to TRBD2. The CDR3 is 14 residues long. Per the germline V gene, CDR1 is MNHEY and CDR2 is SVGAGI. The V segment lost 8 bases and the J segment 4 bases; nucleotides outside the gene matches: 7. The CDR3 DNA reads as TGTGCCAGCTGTGTTAGCGGGGTGTACAATGAGCAGTTCTTC. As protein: CASCVSGVYNEQFF.

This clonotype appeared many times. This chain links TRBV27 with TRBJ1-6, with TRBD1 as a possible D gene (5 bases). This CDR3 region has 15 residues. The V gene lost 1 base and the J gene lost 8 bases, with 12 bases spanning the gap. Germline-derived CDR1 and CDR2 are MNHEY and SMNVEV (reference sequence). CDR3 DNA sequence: TGTGCCAGCAGTTTATTGGGCAGGGCGGATTCACCCCTCCACTTT. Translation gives CASSLLGRADSPLHF.

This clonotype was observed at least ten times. CDR3 amino acids: CASSLQGAGDTQYF. The CDR3 region has the DNA TGTGCCAGCAGCCTACAGGGGGCTGGAGATACGCAGTATTTT. J is TRBJ2-3 and V is TRBV3-1, with 9 bases identical to TRBD1. Trimming at V came to 4 bases and at J to 5 bases, leaving 4 bases not matched to a gene. Looked up from germline, CDR1 is LGHDT and CDR2 is YNNKEL (reference sequence). The CDR3 extends over 14 amino acids.

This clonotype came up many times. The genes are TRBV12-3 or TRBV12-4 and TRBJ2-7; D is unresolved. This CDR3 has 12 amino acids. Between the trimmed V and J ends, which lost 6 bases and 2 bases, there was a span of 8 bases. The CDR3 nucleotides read TGTGCCAGCAGATTGGCGGCCTACGAGCAGTACTTC. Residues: CASRLAAYEQYF.

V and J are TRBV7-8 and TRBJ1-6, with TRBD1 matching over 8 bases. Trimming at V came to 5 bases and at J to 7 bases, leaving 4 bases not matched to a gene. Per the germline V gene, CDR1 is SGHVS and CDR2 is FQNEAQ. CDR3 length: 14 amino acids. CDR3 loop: CASSRTGLNSPLHF. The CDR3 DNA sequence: TGTGCCAGCAGCCGGACAGGGCTGAATTCACCCCTCCACTTT.

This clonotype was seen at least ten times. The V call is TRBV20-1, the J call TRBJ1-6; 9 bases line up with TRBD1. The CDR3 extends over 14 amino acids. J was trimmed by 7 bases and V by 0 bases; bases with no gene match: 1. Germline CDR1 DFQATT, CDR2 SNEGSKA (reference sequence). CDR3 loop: CSARDTGGNSPLHF. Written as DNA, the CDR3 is TGCAGTGCTAGAGATACAGGGGGCAATTCACCCCTCCACTTT.

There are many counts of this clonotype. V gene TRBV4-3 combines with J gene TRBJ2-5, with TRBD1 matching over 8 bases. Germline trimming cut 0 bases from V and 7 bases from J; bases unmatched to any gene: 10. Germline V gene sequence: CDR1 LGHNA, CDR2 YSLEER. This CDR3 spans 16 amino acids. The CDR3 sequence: CASSQDFYRGSGTQYF. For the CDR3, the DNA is TGCGCCAGCAGCCAAGATTTTTACAGGGGGTCAGGGACCCAGTACTTC.

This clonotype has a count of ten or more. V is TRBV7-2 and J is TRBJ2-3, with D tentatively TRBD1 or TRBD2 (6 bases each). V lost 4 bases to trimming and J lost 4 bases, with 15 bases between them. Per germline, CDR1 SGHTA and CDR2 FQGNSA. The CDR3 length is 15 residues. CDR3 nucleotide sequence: TGTGCCAGCAGCTCCTCAACGAGGGGGGCAGATACGCAGTATTTT. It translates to CASSSSTRGADTQYF.

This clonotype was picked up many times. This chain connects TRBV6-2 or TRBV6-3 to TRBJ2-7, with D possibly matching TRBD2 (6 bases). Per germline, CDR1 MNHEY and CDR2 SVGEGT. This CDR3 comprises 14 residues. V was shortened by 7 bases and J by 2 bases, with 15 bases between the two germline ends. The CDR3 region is CASTLRDFPYEQYF. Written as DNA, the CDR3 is TGTGCCAGCACCCTCCGGGACTTTCCCTACGAGCAGTACTTC.

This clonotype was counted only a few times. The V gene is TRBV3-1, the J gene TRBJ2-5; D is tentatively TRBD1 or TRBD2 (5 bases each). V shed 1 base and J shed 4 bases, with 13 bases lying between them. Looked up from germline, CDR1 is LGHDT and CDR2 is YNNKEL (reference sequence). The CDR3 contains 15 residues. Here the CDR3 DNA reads TGTGCCAGCAGCCAAGGGGGGTATCCCACAGAGACCCAGTACTTC. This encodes CASSQGGYPTETQYF.

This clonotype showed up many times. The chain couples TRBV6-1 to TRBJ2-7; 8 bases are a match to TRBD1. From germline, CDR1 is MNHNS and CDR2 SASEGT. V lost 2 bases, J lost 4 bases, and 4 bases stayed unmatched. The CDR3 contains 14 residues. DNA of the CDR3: TGTGCCAGCAGTGAATCCAGGGGGCGGTACGAGCAGTACTTC. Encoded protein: CASSESRGRYEQYF.

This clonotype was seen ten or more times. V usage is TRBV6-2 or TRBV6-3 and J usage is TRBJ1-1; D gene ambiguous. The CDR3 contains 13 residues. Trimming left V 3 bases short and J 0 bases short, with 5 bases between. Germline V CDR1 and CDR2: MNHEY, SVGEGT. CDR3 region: CASSYNMNTEAFF. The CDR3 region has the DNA TGTGCCAGCAGTTATAACATGAACACTGAAGCTTTCTTT.